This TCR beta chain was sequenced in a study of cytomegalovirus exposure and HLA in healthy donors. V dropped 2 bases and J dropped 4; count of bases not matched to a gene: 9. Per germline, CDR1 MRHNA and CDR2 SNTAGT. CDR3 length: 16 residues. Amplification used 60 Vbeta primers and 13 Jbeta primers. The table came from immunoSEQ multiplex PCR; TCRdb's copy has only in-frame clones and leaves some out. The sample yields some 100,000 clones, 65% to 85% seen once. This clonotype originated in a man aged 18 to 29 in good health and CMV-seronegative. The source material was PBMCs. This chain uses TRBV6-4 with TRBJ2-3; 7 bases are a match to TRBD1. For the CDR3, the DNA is TGTGCCAGCAGTGACACCCCAGGGGGTTATCCAGATACGCAGTATTTT. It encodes CASSDTPGGYPDTQYF.